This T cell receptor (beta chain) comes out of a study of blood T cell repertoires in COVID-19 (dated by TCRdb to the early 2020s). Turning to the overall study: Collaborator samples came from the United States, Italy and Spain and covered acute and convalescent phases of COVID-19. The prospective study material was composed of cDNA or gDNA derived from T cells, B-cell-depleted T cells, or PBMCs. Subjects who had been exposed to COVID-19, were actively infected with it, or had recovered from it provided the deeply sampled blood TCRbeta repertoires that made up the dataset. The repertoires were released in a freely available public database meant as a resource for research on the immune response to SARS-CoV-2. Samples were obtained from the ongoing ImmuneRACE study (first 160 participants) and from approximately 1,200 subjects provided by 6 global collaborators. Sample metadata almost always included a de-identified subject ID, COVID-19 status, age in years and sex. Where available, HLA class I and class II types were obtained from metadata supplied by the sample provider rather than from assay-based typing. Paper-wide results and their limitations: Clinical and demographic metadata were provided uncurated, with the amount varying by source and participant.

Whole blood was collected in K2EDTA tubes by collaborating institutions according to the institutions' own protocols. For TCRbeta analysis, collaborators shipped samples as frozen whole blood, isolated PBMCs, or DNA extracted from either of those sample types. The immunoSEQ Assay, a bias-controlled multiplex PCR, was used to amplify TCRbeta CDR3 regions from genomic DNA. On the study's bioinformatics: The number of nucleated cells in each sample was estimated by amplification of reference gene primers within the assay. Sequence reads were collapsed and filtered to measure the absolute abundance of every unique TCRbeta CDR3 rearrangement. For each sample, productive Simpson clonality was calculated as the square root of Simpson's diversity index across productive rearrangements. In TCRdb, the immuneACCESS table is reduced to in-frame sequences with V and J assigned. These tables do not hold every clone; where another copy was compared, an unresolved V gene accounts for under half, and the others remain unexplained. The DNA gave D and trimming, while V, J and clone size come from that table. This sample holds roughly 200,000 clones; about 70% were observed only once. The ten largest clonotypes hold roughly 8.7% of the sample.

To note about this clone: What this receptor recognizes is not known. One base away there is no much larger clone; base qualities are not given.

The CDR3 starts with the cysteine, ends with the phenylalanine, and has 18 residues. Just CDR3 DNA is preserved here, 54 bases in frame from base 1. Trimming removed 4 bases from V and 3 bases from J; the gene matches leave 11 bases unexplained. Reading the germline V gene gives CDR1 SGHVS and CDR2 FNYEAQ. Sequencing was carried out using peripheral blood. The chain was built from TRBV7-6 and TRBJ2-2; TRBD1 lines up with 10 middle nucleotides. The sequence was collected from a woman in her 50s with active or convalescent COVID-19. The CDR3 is CASSSTGGTMGYTGELFF. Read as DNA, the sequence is TGTGCCAGCAGCTCGACAGGGGGCACGATGGGGTACACCGGGGAGCTGTTTTTT.